Below, one TCR beta chain is given with its context. Its antigen is currently unknown. The data derive from a study of cytomegalovirus exposure and HLA in healthy donors. Whole-study results and caveats: Sequencing depth across donors, presence/absence analyses assumed, was roughly uniform.

In the PCR, 60 Vbeta and 13 Jbeta primers were used. Profiled with immunoSEQ multiplex PCR; TCRdb holds only in-frame clones, not every one. This sample carries about 150,000 clones, roughly 82% of them seen once, and the ten largest clones take 3% to 3.5%. V was clipped by 0 bases and J by 2 bases, with 10 bases between them. Germline-derived CDR1 and CDR2 are MGHRA and YSYEKL. The CDR3 extends over 15 amino acids. The rearrangement links TRBV4-1 to TRBJ1-1, with D hard to call. The sequence was obtained from a male donor in good health and CMV-seronegative. The material sequenced was PBMCs. Here the CDR3 reads CASSQEFGSNTEAFF. CDR3 in DNA: TGCGCCAGCAGCCAAGAATTTGGCAGTAACACTGAAGCTTTCTTT.